This TCR beta chain was sequenced in a study of T-cell reconstitution after alpha-beta-depleted transplantation in children. This clonotype appeared a few times. The authors prepared the TCRbeta library with unique molecular identifiers. A single record per CDR3 protein comes from TCRdb applying MiXCR to the PCR reads. This repertoire shows approximately 980,000 distinct CDR3 sequences, about 29% found once; its top ten account for roughly 28%. The origin of this receptor is a boy less than two years old who had a stem cell transplant for SCID, so the T cells may come from the graft donor. The starting material was PBMCs, mostly from graft donor cells, obtained 360 days after TCRalphabeta/CD19-depleted stem cell transplant.

Here the CDR3 DNA reads TGTGCCACCAGCCGGCAAATACAGGTCACCGGGGAGCTGTTTTTT. Translation gives CATSRQIQVTGELFF. The chain joins TRBV15 to TRBJ2-2, with D possibly being TRBD1 (5 bases). The CDR3 is made up of 15 amino acids. Trimming shortened V by 5 bases and J by 4 bases, and 14 bases separated the two germline ends. CDR1 LNHNV and CDR2 YYDKDF come from the germline V gene (reference sequence).